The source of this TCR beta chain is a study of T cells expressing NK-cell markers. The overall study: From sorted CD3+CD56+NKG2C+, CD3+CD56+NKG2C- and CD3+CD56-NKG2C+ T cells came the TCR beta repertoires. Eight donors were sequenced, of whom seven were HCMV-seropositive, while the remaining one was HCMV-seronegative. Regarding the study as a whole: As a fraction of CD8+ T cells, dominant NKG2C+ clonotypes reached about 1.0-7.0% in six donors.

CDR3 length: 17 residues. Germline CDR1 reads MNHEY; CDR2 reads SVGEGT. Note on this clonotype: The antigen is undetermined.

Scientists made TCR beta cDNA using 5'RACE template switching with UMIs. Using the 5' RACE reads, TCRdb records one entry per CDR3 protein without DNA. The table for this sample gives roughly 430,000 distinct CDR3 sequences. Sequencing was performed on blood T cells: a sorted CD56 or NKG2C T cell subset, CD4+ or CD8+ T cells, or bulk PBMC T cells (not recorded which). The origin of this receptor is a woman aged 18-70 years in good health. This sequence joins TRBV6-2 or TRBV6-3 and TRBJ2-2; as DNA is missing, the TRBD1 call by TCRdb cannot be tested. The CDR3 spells CASSYSPRTANTGELFF.